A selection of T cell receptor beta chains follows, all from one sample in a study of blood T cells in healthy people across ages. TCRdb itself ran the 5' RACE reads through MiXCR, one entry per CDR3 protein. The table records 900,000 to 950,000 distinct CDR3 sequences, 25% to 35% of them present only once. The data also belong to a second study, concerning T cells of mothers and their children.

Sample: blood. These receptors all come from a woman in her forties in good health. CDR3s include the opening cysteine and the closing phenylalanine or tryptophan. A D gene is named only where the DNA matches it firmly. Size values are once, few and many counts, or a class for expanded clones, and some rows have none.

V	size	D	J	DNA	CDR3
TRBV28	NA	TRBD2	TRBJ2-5	TGTGTCAGCAGTTTAAGCGTGTTGCGGGGGGGTGCGGTAGAGACCCAGTACTTC	CVSSLSVLRGGAVETQYF
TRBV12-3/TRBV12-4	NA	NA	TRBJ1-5	TGTGCCAGCAGTTCAACGGGATGGGGATTCAGCAATCAGCCCCAGCATTTT	CASSSTGWGFSNQPQHF
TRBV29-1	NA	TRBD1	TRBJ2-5	TGCAGCGTCCGGGACAGGGTGTGGGAGCAGTACTTC	CSVRDRVWEQYF
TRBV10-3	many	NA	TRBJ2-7	TGTGCCATCAGTGAGTCCGGGACTTACCTGGCACCCTACGAGCAGTACTTC	CAISESGTYLAPYEQYF
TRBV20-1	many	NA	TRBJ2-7	TGCAGTGCTAGCCCCCAGAGGGGGGTCCACTACGAGCAGTACTTC	CSASPQRGVHYEQYF
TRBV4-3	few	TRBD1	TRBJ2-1	TGCGCCAGCAGCCACACCGGGACAGCCAATGAGCAGTTCTTC	CASSHTGTANEQFF
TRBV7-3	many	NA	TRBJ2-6	TGTGCCAGCGGGGGCGGGGGAACCTTCTCTGGGGCCAACGTCCTGACTTTC	CASGGGGTFSGANVLTF
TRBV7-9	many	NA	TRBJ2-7	TGTGCCAGCAGCTCGCCCAGGGATACCTACGAGCAGTACTTC	CASSSPRDTYEQYF
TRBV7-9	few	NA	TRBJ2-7	TGTGCCAGCAGCGCACCCCAAGAGCACGAGCAGTACTTC	CASSAPQEHEQYF
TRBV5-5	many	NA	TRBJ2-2	TGTGCCAGCAGCTTGGTGGCAGGACCGACCGGGGAGCTGTTTTTT	CASSLVAGPTGELFF
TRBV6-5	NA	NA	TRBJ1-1	TGTGCCAGCAGTTACGAGTCAGGGGCTGAAGCTTTCTTT	CASSYESGAEAFF
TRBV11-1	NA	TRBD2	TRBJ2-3	TGTGCCAGCAGCGGACGTCTAGCGGGGGGGCTGGGGACGCAGTATTTT	CASSGRLAGGLGTQYF
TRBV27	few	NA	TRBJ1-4	TGTGCCAGCAGTTTAATTCCCCCTGGACAACCAAATGAAAAACTGTTTTTT	CASSLIPPGQPNEKLFF
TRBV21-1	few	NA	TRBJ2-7	TGTGCCAGCAGCAAGAAGGGACTAGCGGGGCGTCCGGCCTACGAGCAGTACTTC	CASSKKGLAGRPAYEQYF
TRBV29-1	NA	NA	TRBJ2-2	TGCAGCGCGGTGACTCAAGCCACCGGGGAGCTGTTTTTT	CSAVTQATGELFF
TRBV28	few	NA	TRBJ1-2	TGCGCCAGCGTTGCGGGGGCCCTCTATGGCTACACCTTC	CASVAGALYGYTF
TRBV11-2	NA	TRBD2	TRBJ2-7	TGTGCCAGCAGCCGACTAGCCCGCGAGCAGTACTTC	CASSRLAREQYF
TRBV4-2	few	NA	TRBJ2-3	TGTGCCAGCAGCCTCGGACCAGAGACAGATACGCAGTATTTT	CASSLGPETDTQYF
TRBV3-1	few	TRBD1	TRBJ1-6	TGTGCCAGCACCCGAAAGGGGGCGAAATCACCCCTCCACTTT	CASTRKGAKSPLHF
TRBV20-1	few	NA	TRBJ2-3	TGCAGTGCTAGAGACCCAGGGGGGTTAGCTAGCACAGATACGCAGTATTTT	CSARDPGGLASTDTQYF
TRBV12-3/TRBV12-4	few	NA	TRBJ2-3	TGTGCCAGCAGTTTACTAGCTAACTCGCAGTATTTT	CASSLLANSQYF
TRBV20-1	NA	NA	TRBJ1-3	TGCAGTGCTAGAGGGCCCGGAGAAGTCTCTGGAAACACCATATATTTT	CSARGPGEVSGNTIYF
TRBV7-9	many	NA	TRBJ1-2	TGTGCCAGCAGCTTAAAACAGTATGGCTACACCTTC	CASSLKQYGYTF
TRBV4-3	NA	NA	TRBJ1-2	TGCGCCAGCAGCCAAGAATATGAGGGAGTCTACGGCTGCACCTTC	CASSQEYEGVYGCTF
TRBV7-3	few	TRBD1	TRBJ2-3	TGTGCCAGCAGCCCTTCGACAGGGGGCATGGCAGATACGCAGTATTTT	CASSPSTGGMADTQYF
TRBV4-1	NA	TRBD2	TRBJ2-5	TGCGCCAGCAGCCAAGAAGGGGAGGGTTGGAAGGGGTCGAGGGAGCAGTACTTC	CASSQEGEGWKGSREQYF
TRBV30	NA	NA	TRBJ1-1	TGTGCCTGGTTGCCCCATAACGCTGAAGCTTTCTTT	CAWLPHNAEAFF
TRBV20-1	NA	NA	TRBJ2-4	TGCAGTGCTAGAGGCCCAGGGGCTGACTTCAATGAGCAGTACTTC	CSARGPGADFNEQYF
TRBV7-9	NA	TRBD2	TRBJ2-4	TGTGCCAGCAGCTCCGGGGGGGGAGGGGCGAACAAAAACATTCAGTACTTC	CASSSGGGGANKNIQYF
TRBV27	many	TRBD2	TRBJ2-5	TGTGCCAGCAGTTTATCGGGGCGGGGGGTCCCTCAAGAGACCCAGTACTTC	CASSLSGRGVPQETQYF
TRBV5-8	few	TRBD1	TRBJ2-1	TGTGCCAGCAGCTTCGGGACAGACAATGAGCAGTTCTTC	CASSFGTDNEQFF
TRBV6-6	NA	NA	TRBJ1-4	TGTGCCAGCAGTTCGGACGGGAAACTGTTTTTT	CASSSDGKLFF
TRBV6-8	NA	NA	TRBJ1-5	TGTGCCAGCACCAACGAGGCTAATCAGCCCCAGCATTTT	CASTNEANQPQHF
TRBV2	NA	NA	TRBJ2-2	TGTGCCAGCAGTGAGACGGCGGGGTTGCTGTCCGGGGAGCTGTTTTTT	CASSETAGLLSGELFF
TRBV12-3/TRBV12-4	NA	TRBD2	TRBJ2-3	TGTGCCAGCAGCCGCCGGACTAGCGAGAGCACAGATACGCAGTATTTT	CASSRRTSESTDTQYF
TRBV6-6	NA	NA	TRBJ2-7	TGTGCCAGCAGTTACCCGTTTGGGGGCATGTCGTACGAGCAGTACTTC	CASSYPFGGMSYEQYF
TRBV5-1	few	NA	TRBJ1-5	TGCGCCAGCAGCTTGGTCCCCCGGGACAGCAATCAGCCCCAGCATTTT	CASSLVPRDSNQPQHF
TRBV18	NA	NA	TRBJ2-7	TGTGCCAGCTCTCCACCGAGGGAACAGAGCTACGAGCAGTACTTC	CASSPPREQSYEQYF
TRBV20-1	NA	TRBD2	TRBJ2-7	TGCAGTGCCCAGGCCGTCGTTGGGGGGGCCTACGAGCAGTACTTC	CSAQAVVGGAYEQYF
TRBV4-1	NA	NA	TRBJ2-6	TGCGCCAGCAGCCAAGGGGTGGCGGAGCCCTGGGCCAACGTCCTGACTTTC	CASSQGVAEPWANVLTF
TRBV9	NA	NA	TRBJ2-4	TGTGCCAGCAGCTCGTCCGGGGATTTCGTGGCCATTCAGTACTTC	CASSSSGDFVAIQYF